The TCR beta chain under discussion was sequenced for a study of CD8 T cells in Susac syndrome. Points from the study as a whole: Regarding the TCR sequencing and HLA analysis, the study admitted that a relatively small number of individuals were involved.

This CDR3 region has 15 residues. The germline V and J ends were trimmed by 1 base and 9 bases, with 13 bases remaining between them. Per the germline V gene, CDR1 is SNHLY and CDR2 is FYNNEI. With regard to this clonotype: Its specificity is not known.

RNA in amounts of about 0.5 to 1 ug was reverse transcribed with random hexamers. TCRdb used MiXCR to reprocess the immunoSEQ multiplex PCR reads, holding one entry per CDR3 protein. The profile shows about 210,000 distinct CDR3 sequences, around 95% of them singletons. The sequence derives from a human donor with multiple sclerosis. V usage is TRBV2 and J usage is TRBJ1-6; no firm D call. The sequenced sample consisted of CD4+ T cells from PBMCs. CDR3 protein: CASSEGQVGVSPLHF. Here the CDR3 DNA reads TGTGCCAGCAGTGAAGGGCAGGTTGGGGTTTCACCCCTCCACTTT. Supplemented by reference TRBV2 and TRBJ1-6, the full variable domain reads EPEVTQTPSHQVTQMGQEVILRCVPISNHLYFYWYRQILGQKVEFLVSFYNNEISEKSEIFDDQFSVERPDGSNFTLKIRSTKLEDSAMYFCASSEGQVGVSPLHFGNGTRLTVT.